This record concerns one TCR beta chain sequence. What it recognizes is unknown. Germline CDR1 is LNHDA and CDR2 is SQIVND (reference sequence). This CDR3 spans 16 amino acids. Deletions cut 1 base from V and 2 bases from J, with 14 bases between. This sample is drawn from a study of cytomegalovirus exposure and HLA in healthy donors. Overall study findings and caveats: Differences between HLA loci emerged in a later analysis of TCR association rates, with DRB1 most and HLA-C fewest.

The PCR contained 60 Vbeta and 13 Jbeta primers. The data were produced by immunoSEQ multiplex PCR, yet TCRdb's version contains in-frame clones alone and is incomplete. Of about 130,000 clones in the sample, approximately 69% were seen once. This rearrangement joins TRBV19 to TRBJ1-1; D perhaps matches TRBD1 (5 bases). The receptor was isolated from a man aged 40-50 years in good health and CMV-seropositive. Material: PBMCs. This CDR3 is CASSIGRAKTNTEAFF. DNA of the CDR3: TGTGCCAGTAGTATAGGCAGGGCCAAGACCAACACTGAAGCTTTCTTT.